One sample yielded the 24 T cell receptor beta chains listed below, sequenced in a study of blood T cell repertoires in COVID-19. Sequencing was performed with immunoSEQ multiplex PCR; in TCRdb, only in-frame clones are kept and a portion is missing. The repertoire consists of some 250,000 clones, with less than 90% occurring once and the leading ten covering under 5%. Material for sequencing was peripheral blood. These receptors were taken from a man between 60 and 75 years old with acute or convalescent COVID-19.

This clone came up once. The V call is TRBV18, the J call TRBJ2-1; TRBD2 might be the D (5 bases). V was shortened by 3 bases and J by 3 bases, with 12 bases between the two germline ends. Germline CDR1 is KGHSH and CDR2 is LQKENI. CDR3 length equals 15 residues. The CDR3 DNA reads TGTGCCAGCTCACCGGACTGGGCAGGCTACAATGAGCAGTTCTTC. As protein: CASSPDWAGYNEQFF.

The CDR3 loop reads CASSESLANQPQHF. As DNA, the CDR3 is TGTGCCAGCAGTGAGAGCTTAGCAAATCAGCCCCAGCATTTT. The chain combines TRBV2 with TRBJ1-5; no clear D. Germline CDR1 is SNHLY and CDR2 is FYNNEI. This CDR3 contains 14 residues. V was cut by 3 bases and J by 4 bases, with 10 bases left in between. Combining the CDR3 with reference TRBV2 and TRBJ1-5 gives the whole variable domain EPEVTQTPSHQVTQMGQEVILRCVPISNHLYFYWYRQILGQKVEFLVSFYNNEISEKSEIFDDQFSVERPDGSNFTLKIRSTKLEDSAMYFCASSESLANQPQHFGDGTRLSIL.

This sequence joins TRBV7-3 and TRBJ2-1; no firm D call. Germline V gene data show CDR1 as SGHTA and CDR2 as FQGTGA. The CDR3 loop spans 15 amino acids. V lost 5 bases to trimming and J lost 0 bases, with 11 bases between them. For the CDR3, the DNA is TGTGCCAGCAGCCCCCGCAAGAGCTCCTACAATGAGCAGTTCTTC. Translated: CASSPRKSSYNEQFF.

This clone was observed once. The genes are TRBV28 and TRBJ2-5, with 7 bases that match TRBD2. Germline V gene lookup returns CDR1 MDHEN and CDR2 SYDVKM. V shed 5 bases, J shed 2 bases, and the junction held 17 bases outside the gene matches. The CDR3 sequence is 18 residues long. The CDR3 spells CASSLRYSPSGTQETQYF. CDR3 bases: TGTGCCAGCAGTCTGAGATATTCCCCTAGCGGAACACAAGAGACCCAGTACTTC.

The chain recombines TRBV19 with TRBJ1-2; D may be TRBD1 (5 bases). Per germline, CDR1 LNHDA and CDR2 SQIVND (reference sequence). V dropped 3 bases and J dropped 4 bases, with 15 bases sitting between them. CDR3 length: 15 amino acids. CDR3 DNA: TGTGCCAGTAGTATCAGTGGACAAAATATCTATGGCTACACCTTC. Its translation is CASSISGQNIYGYTF.

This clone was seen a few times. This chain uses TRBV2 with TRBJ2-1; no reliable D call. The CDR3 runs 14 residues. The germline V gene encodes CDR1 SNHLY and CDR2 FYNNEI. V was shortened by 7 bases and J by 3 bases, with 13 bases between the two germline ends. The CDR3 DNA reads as TGTGCCAGCATGGGCAGCCCCCGCTACAATGAGCAGTTCTTC. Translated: CASMGSPRYNEQFF.

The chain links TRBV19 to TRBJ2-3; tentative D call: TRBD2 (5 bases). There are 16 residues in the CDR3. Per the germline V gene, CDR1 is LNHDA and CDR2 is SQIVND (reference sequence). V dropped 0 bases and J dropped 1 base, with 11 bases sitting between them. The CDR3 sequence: CASSIDVGVGTDTQYF. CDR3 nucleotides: TGTGCCAGTAGTATAGATGTCGGGGTGGGCACAGATACGCAGTATTTT. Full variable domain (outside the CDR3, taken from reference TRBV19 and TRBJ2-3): DGGITQSPKYLFRKEGQNVTLSCEQNLNHDAMYWYRQDPGQGLRLIYYSQIVNDFQKGDIAEGYSVSREKKESFPLTVTSAQKNPTAFYLCASSIDVGVGTDTQYFGPGTRLTVL.

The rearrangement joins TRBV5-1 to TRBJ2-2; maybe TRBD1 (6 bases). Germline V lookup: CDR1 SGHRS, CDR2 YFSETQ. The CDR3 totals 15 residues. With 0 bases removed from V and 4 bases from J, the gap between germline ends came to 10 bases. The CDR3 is CASSLGQVVTGELFF. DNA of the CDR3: TGCGCCAGCAGCTTGGGACAGGTGGTCACCGGGGAGCTGTTTTTT.

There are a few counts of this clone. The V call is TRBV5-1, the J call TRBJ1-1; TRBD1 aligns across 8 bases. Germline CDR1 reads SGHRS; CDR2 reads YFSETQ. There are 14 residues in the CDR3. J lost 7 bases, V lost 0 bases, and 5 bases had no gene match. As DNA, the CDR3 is TGCGCCAGCAGCTTGGCGGACAGGGTCGGTGAAGCTTTCTTT. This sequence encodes CASSLADRVGEAFF. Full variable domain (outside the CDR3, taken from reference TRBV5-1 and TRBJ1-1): KAGVTQTPRYLIKTRGQQVTLSCSPISGHRSVSWYQQTPGQGLQFLFEYFSETQRNKGNFPGRFSGRQFSNSRSEMNVSTLELGDSALYLCASSLADRVGEAFFGQGTRLTVV.

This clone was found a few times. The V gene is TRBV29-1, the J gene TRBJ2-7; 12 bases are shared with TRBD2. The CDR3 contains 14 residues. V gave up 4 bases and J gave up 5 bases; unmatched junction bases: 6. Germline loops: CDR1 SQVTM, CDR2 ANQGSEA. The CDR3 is CSVGGLAGFDEQYF. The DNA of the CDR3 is TGCAGCGTTGGAGGACTAGCGGGATTCGACGAGCAGTACTTC.

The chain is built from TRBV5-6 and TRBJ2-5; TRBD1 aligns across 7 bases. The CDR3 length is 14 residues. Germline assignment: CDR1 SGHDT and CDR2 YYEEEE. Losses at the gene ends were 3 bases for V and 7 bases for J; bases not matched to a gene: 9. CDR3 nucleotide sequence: TGTGCCAGCAGCTATCGTCAGGGGGTCGGGACCCAGTACTTC. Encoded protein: CASSYRQGVGTQYF.

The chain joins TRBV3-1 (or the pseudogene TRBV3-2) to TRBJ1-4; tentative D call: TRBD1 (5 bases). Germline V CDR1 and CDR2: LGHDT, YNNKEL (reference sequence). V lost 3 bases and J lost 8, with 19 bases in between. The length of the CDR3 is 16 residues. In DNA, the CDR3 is TGTGCCAGCAGCCAGTTGCCCCAGGGAGCGGGAGAAAAACTGTTTTTT. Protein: CASSQLPQGAGEKLFF.

CDR3 region: CASSHRGIEQFF. In DNA form, the CDR3 reads TGTGCCAGTAGTCACAGGGGGATTGAGCAGTTCTTC. The J gene is TRBJ2-1, the V gene TRBV19, with 8 nucleotides matching TRBD1. The V and J ends lost 5 bases and 9 bases, in that order; junction bases with no gene match: 3. The CDR3 is 12 amino acids. Germline values: CDR1 LNHDA, CDR2 SQIVND (reference sequence).

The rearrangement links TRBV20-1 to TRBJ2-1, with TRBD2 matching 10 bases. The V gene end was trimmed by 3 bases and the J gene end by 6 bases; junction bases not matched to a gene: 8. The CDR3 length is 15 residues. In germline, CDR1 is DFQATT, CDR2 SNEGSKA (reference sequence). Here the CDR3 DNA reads TGCAGTGCTAGTAAGGGGCTAGCGGGAGTCAATGAGCAGTTCTTC. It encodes CSASKGLAGVNEQFF.

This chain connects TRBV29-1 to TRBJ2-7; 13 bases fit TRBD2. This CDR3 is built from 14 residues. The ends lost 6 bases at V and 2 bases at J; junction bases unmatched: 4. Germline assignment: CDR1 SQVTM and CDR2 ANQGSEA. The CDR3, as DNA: TGCAGCGTCGGACTAGCGGGAGTAACCTACGAGCAGTACTTC. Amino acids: CSVGLAGVTYEQYF.

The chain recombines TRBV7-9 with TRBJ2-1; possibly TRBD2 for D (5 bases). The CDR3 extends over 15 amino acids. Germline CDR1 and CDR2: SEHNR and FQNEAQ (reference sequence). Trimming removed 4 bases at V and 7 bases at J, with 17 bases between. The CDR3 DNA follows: TGTGCCAGCAGCTCCCAAGCCCGTAGCGCGAATGAGCAGTTCTTC. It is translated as CASSSQARSANEQFF.

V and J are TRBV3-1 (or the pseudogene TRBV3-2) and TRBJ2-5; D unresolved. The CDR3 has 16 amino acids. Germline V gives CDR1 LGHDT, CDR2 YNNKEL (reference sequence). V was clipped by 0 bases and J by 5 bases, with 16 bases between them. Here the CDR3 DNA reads TGTGCCAGCAGCCAAGAGATTTATGGTTATCGGGAGACCCAGTACTTC. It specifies CASSQEIYGYRETQYF.

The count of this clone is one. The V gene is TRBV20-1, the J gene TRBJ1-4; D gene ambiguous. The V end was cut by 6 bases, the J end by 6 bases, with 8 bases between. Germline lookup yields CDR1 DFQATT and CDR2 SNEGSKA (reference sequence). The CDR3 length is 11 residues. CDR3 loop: CSATPDEKLFF. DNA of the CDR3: TGCAGTGCCACACCAGATGAAAAACTGTTTTTT.

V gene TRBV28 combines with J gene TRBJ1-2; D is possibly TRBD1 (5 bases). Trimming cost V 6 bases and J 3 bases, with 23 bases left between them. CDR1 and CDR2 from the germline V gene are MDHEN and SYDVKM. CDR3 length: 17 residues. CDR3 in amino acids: CASRAGSSGKGDYGYTF. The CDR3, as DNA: TGTGCCAGCAGGGCGGGGTCCTCGGGGAAAGGGGACTATGGCTACACCTTC.

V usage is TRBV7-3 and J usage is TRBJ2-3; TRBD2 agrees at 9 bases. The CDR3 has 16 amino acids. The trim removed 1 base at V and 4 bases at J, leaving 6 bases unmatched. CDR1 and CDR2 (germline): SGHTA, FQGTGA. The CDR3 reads CASSLMTSGVSDTQYF. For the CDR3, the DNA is TGTGCCAGCAGCTTAATGACTAGCGGTGTTTCAGATACGCAGTATTTT.

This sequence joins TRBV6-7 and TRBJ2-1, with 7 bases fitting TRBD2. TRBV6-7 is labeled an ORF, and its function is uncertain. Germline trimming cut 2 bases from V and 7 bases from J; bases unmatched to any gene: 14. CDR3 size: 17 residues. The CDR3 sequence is CASSYRVYRLGGNEQFF. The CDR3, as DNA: TGTGCCAGCAGTTACAGGGTGTACAGATTGGGAGGGAATGAGCAGTTCTTC.

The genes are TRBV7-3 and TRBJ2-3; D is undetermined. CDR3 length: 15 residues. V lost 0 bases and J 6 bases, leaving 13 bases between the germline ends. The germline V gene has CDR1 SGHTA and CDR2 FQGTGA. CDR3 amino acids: CASSLTLGSLDTQYF. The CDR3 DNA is TGTGCCAGCAGCTTAACTCTCGGTAGTCTGGATACGCAGTATTTT.

The CDR3 DNA sequence: TGTGCCAGCAGCCTCGGCGGGGATTCACCCCTCCACTTT. This codes for CASSLGGDSPLHF. V gene TRBV11-2 combines with J gene TRBJ1-6; D remains ambiguous. The CDR3 contains 13 residues. Trimming removed 5 bases from V and 8 bases from J, with 10 bases in between. Germline V gene sequence: CDR1 SGHAT, CDR2 FQNNGV.

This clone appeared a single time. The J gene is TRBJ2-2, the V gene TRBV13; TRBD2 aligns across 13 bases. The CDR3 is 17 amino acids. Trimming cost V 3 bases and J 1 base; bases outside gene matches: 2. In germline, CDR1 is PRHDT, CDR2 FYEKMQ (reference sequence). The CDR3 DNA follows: TGTGCCAGCAGCTTTTGGACTAGCGGGAGGAACACCGGGGAGCTGTTTTTT. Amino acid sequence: CASSFWTSGRNTGELFF.